Following are 32 T cell receptor beta chains from one sample sequenced in a study of regulatory T cells in long-lasting Graves disease. Arm-PCR of CDR3 regions with iRepertoire HTBI primers generated TCR beta libraries. TCRdb fed the multiplex PCR reads into MiXCR, producing one record per CDR3 protein. The sample lists 400,000 to 500,000 distinct CDR3 sequences, roughly 17% occurring once. Time point: newly diagnosed GD, antithyroid drugs for less than 3 months. Researchers made the TCR library from RNA that was extracted from PBMCs. These data also formed part of another study, on T cells in Graves' hyperthyroidism and ophthalmopathy.

The input for sequencing was peripheral blood mononuclear cells (PBMCs), taken at new diagnosis, from a patient treated with antithyroid drugs. These receptors came from a woman in her 30s with Graves disease.

This clonotype has a count of ten or more. The J gene is TRBJ2-7, the V gene TRBV7-8, with TRBD2 as a possible D gene (5 bases). The CDR3 is 15 amino acids. The ends were cut back, 5 bases at V and 0 bases at J, with 14 bases in the middle. CDR1 SGHVS and CDR2 FQNEAQ come from the germline V gene. The CDR3 DNA follows: TGTGCCAGCAGCCGCGGGCCGGGAAACTCCTACGAGCAGTACTTC. This encodes CASSRGPGNSYEQYF.

This clonotype was picked up many times. V and J are TRBV29-1 and TRBJ2-1; 7 nucleotides line up with TRBD1. With 6 bases clipped from V and 6 bases from J, the junction kept 8 bases outside the gene matches. This CDR3 is 13 amino acids long. CDR1 is SQVTM, CDR2 ANQGSEA, per germline. CDR3 DNA: TGCAGCGTGGTCACCGGGACAGTCAATGAGCAGTTCTTC. The encoded protein is CSVVTGTVNEQFF.

The V gene is TRBV5-1, the J gene TRBJ2-7; D gene unclear. CDR3 length: 13 residues. Trimming shortened V by 1 base and J by 6 bases, and 11 bases separated the two germline ends. Germline V gives CDR1 SGHRS, CDR2 YFSETQ. CDR3 DNA sequence: TGCGCCAGCAGCTTGCCAACGGGTCTCGAGCAGTACTTC. As protein: CASSLPTGLEQYF.

Many counts were recorded for this clonotype. The CDR3 DNA reads as TGCAGTGCTAGCGGCGGGAGGATTTACAATGAGCAGTTCTTC. It translates to CSASGGRIYNEQFF. The chain is built from TRBV20-1 and TRBJ2-1; 8 bases align to TRBD2. This CDR3 has 14 amino acids. From germline, CDR1 is DFQATT and CDR2 SNEGSKA (reference sequence). The V and J ends lost 3 bases and 4 bases, in that order; junction bases with no gene match: 5.

This clonotype has at least ten counts. The chain combines TRBV28 with TRBJ2-7; 9 nucleotides agree with TRBD1. Germline V lookup: CDR1 MDHEN, CDR2 SYDVKM. CDR3 length: 15 amino acids. The V gene end was trimmed by 7 bases and the J gene end by 2 bases; junction bases not matched to a gene: 9. CDR3 DNA sequence: TGTGCCAGCAAAACAGGGGGCGATTGGGCCTACGAGCAGTACTTC. Amino acids: CASKTGGDWAYEQYF.

This clonotype showed up just a few times. The chain couples TRBV29-1 to TRBJ2-5, with 8 bases fitting TRBD2. Germline CDR1 reads SQVTM; CDR2 reads ANQGSEA. V lost 5 bases, J lost 5 bases, and 7 bases stayed unmatched. This CDR3 is 13 amino acids long. The CDR3 sequence is CSVLGTSAETQYF. DNA for the CDR3: TGCAGCGTTCTCGGGACTAGTGCGGAGACCCAGTACTTC.

This clonotype was recorded many times. The chain carries TRBV20-1 and TRBJ2-1, with 9 bases that match TRBD2. V was pared by 2 bases and J by 15 bases, with 11 bases of the junction left unmatched. Germline V CDR1 and CDR2: DFQATT, SNEGSKA (reference sequence). This CDR3 has 13 amino acids. Here the CDR3 DNA reads TGCAGTGCTAGACAGGGACTAGCCACTTCCCCGTTCTTC. It specifies CSARQGLATSPFF.

This clonotype came up many times. The rearrangement links TRBV28 to TRBJ2-5; 9 bases match TRBD2. The germline CDR1 and CDR2 sequences are MDHEN and SYDVKM. This CDR3 spans 17 amino acids. The trim removed 7 bases at V and 7 bases at J, leaving 19 bases unmatched. The CDR3: CASKAGTSRTPPWTQYF. The CDR3 DNA reads as TGTGCCAGCAAAGCCGGGACTAGCAGGACGCCACCCTGGACCCAGTACTTC.

The rearrangement joins TRBV5-1 to TRBJ1-2, with 9 bases that match TRBD1. The CDR3 has 14 amino acids. Trimming cost V 4 bases and J 4 bases; bases outside gene matches: 5. CDR1 is SGHRS and CDR2 is YFSETQ in the germline V gene. In DNA form, the CDR3 reads TGCGCCAGCAGCCTGAGACAGGGGGGCTATGGCTACACCTTC. Protein sequence: CASSLRQGGYGYTF.

This clonotype was observed many times. This chain joins TRBV30 and TRBJ2-7, with D possibly matching TRBD2 (6 bases). The length of the CDR3 is 14 residues. The V end was cut by 3 bases, the J end by 7 bases, with 19 bases between. The germline gives CDR1 GTSNPN, CDR2 SVGIG (reference sequence). The CDR3: CAWSEAPGGGEQYF. The CDR3 bases are TGTGCCTGGAGCGAGGCCCCCGGGGGTGGAGAGCAGTACTTC.

Remarks on this clonotype: With a much larger clone just one base away, this may be a read error. The rearrangement links TRBV6-1 to TRBJ1-1, with TRBD1 matching 10 bases. Germline assignment: CDR1 MNHNS and CDR2 SASEGT. The CDR3 sequence is 17 residues long. The CDR3 reads CTSNRGQGPRTGPEAFF. CDR3 nucleotides: TGTACCAGCAATAGGGGACAGGGGCCGCGGACCGGGCCTGAAGCTTTCTTT.

The chain couples TRBV28 to TRBJ1-1, with D maybe TRBD1 (5 bases). Trimming pared 8 bases from V and 4 bases from J, leaving 14 bases between. The CDR3 sequence is 13 residues long. The V gene's germline CDR1 is MDHEN and CDR2 SYDVKM. CDR3 in amino acids: CASGGGMSTEAFF. The CDR3 DNA reads TGTGCCAGCGGGGGTGGGATGAGCACTGAAGCTTTCTTT.

There are many counts of this clonotype. The CDR3 region is CASSFGTAREAFF. The CDR3 DNA sequence: TGTGCCAGCAGCTTCGGGACAGCACGCGAAGCTTTCTTT. The V and J genes are TRBV7-9 and TRBJ1-1; 7 positions match TRBD1. Germline V gives CDR1 SEHNR, CDR2 FQNEAQ (reference sequence). V was clipped by 3 bases and J by 8 bases; unmatched bases: 6. This CDR3 has 13 amino acids.

This clonotype was detected only a few times. In nucleotides, the CDR3 is TGCGCCGCCAATGGCCGGGCCTTGCCCACCCCAATACGCGAGCAGTACTTC. Translated: CAANGRALPTPIREQYF. The chain combines TRBV10-1 with TRBJ2-7; the D is unclear. Germline loops: CDR1 WNHNN, CDR2 SYGVQD (reference sequence). This CDR3 is 17 amino acids long. V shed 11 bases and J shed 6 bases, with 32 bases lying between them.

In this sample, this clonotype turned up many times. J is TRBJ2-1 and V is TRBV7-9; D not certain. Trimming took 5 bases from V and 9 from J, leaving 14 bases between them. This CDR3 spans 13 amino acids. The germline CDR1 and CDR2 sequences are SEHNR and FQNEAQ (reference sequence). CDR3 coding DNA: TGTGCCAGCAGCCCCCAGAGTATCTCTGAGCAGTTCTTC. Amino acids: CASSPQSISEQFF.

This clonotype was observed many times. As DNA, the CDR3 is TGTGCCAGCAAACTTGGACTAGCGGGAGCGAGGGCCAACAATGAGCAGTTCTTC. Translating it yields CASKLGLAGARANNEQFF. The chain is built from TRBV27 and TRBJ2-1, with 13 bases aligning to TRBD2. This CDR3 spans 18 amino acids. The V gene's germline CDR1 is MNHEY and CDR2 SMNVEV (reference sequence). V lost 7 bases, J lost 5 bases, and 14 bases stayed unmatched.

This clonotype was counted many times. The chain joins TRBV6-5 to TRBJ1-2, with 7 nucleotides matching TRBD1. This CDR3 has 14 residues. V was pared by 0 bases and J by 8 bases, with 6 bases of the junction left unmatched. Per germline, CDR1 MNHEY and CDR2 SVGAGI. As DNA, the CDR3 is TGTGCCAGCAGTTACTCGACAGGGCCGACGGGCTACACCTTC. Encoded protein: CASSYSTGPTGYTF.

This clonotype was seen more than once but under ten times. This chain connects TRBV10-3 to TRBJ2-2; D call uncertain. The ends were cut back, 4 bases at V and 7 bases at J, with 7 bases in the middle. Germline V gene lookup returns CDR1 ENHRY and CDR2 SYGVKD. The CDR3 is 12 residues long. The CDR3 DNA is TGTGCCATCAGTGTCGAACACGGGGAGCTGTTTTTT. As protein: CAISVEHGELFF.

This clonotype came up many times. The DNA for the CDR3 is TGCGCCAGCAGCCCTGAGGCGACTATGAACACTGAAGCTTTCTTT. Residues: CASSPEATMNTEAFF. The gene calls are TRBV5-1 and TRBJ1-1; D is ambiguous. The CDR3 is 15 residues long. CDR1 SGHRS and CDR2 YFSETQ come from the germline V gene. V lost 4 bases and J lost 0, with 13 bases in between.

This clonotype was seen only a few times. The chain is built from TRBV6-2 or TRBV6-3 and TRBJ2-1; D remains unclear. Trimming pared 0 bases from V and 7 bases from J, leaving 7 bases between. The CDR3 length is 13 residues. CDR1 and CDR2 (germline): MNHEY, SVGEGT. The CDR3 sequence: CASSYSTLNEQFF. The CDR3, as DNA: TGTGCCAGCAGTTACTCGACCCTGAATGAGCAGTTCTTC.

Ten or more counts support this clonotype. The rearrangement uses TRBV12-3 or TRBV12-4 and TRBJ2-5; the D gene is possibly TRBD2 (6 bases). Trimming shortened V by 2 bases and J by 4 bases, and 20 bases separated the two germline ends. The CDR3 has 17 residues. CDR3: CASSLSLANYPGETQYF. The CDR3 region has the DNA TGTGCCAGCAGTTTAAGCCTAGCGAACTATCCGGGAGAGACCCAGTACTTC.

The chain carries TRBV7-9 and TRBJ2-7; no clear D gene. Trimming stripped 4 bases from V and 0 bases from J, with 10 bases between. The CDR3 sequence is 14 residues long. Germline loops: CDR1 SEHNR, CDR2 FQNEAQ (reference sequence). The CDR3 protein is CASSSPLSSYEQYF. The CDR3, as DNA: TGTGCCAGCAGCTCTCCACTAAGCTCCTACGAGCAGTACTTC.

This clonotype was seen a handful of times. The genes are TRBV12-3 or TRBV12-4 and TRBJ1-2; 7 bases map to TRBD1. J was trimmed by 3 bases and V by 7 bases; bases with no gene match: 14. This CDR3 region has 16 residues. The CDR3 coding sequence is TGTGCCAGCACGCACTCCCCCGGCCAGGGGGACTATGGCTACACCTTC. It is translated as CASTHSPGQGDYGYTF.

This clonotype was counted many times. V gene TRBV2 combines with J gene TRBJ2-4; 10 bases fit TRBD1. The germline V gene encodes CDR1 SNHLY and CDR2 FYNNEI. V was pared by 6 bases and J by 9 bases, with 17 bases of the junction left unmatched. The CDR3 spans 17 residues. CDR3 coding DNA: TGTGCCAGCAGCCCCAGGGGTTACCGGGACAGGGGAGGCATTCAGTACTTC. Translated, it gives CASSPRGYRDRGGIQYF.

The table lists this clonotype with a few counts. This sequence joins TRBV6-1 and TRBJ1-5, with 11 positions matching TRBD1. Germline assignment: CDR1 MNHNS and CDR2 SASEGT. Trimming at V came to 4 bases and at J to 5 bases, leaving 7 bases not matched to a gene. There are 16 residues in the CDR3. This CDR3 reads CASSAPGQGADQPQHF. In DNA, the CDR3 is TGTGCCAGCAGTGCTCCTGGACAGGGGGCTGATCAGCCCCAGCATTTT.

In this sample, this clonotype turned up many times. This chain uses TRBV11-2 with TRBJ2-3, with 13 bases lining up with TRBD2. Trimming at V came to 5 bases and at J to 6 bases, leaving 5 bases not matched to a gene. Germline CDR1 and CDR2: SGHAT and FQNNGV. The CDR3 runs 15 residues. The CDR3 here is CASSLGLAGVDTQYF. CDR3 nucleotides: TGTGCCAGCAGCCTTGGACTAGCGGGAGTGGATACGCAGTATTTT.

At least ten counts were recorded for this clonotype. The V gene is TRBV30, the J gene TRBJ2-7; TRBD2 matches at 9 bases. Trimming at V came to 4 bases and at J to 4 bases, leaving 11 bases not matched to a gene. The CDR3 sequence is 15 residues long. CDR1 is GTSNPN, CDR2 SVGIG, per germline (reference sequence). The DNA of the CDR3 is TGTGCCTGGACCCCTTACCTAGCGGGATTATACGAGCAGTACTTC. As protein: CAWTPYLAGLYEQYF.

The rearrangement uses TRBV24-1 and TRBJ2-2; D may be TRBD2 (6 bases). This CDR3 is 13 amino acids long. Looked up from germline, CDR1 is KGHDR and CDR2 is SFDVKD. V was shortened by 11 bases and J by 4 bases, with 13 bases between the two germline ends. Written as DNA, the CDR3 is TGTGCCAGCACCCGGAGGGGCACCGGGGAGCTGTTTTTT. It translates to CASTRRGTGELFF.

This clonotype was seen at least ten times. The J gene is TRBJ1-2, the V gene TRBV20-1; D gene uncertain. Trimming removed 0 bases from V and 5 bases from J, with 13 bases in between. Germline CDR1 reads DFQATT; CDR2 reads SNEGSKA (reference sequence). This CDR3 contains 14 residues. CDR3 in amino acids: CSARDATLAYGYTF. The CDR3 nucleotides read TGCAGTGCTAGAGACGCTACGCTGGCTTATGGCTACACCTTC.

This sequence joins TRBV6-5 and TRBJ2-1; D gene uncertain. This CDR3 is built from 14 residues. The germline V gene has CDR1 MNHEY and CDR2 SVGAGI. V was pared by 0 bases and J by 6 bases, with 9 bases between. In DNA form, the CDR3 reads TGTGCCAGCAGTTACTCGGTGTCTAGCAATGAGCAGTTCTTC. Its translation is CASSYSVSSNEQFF.

This clonotype has a handful of counts. The V call is TRBV19, the J call TRBJ2-7; 8 nucleotides agree with TRBD2. CDR3 size: 15 residues. The germline CDR1 and CDR2 sequences are LNHDA and SQIVND (reference sequence). V shed 1 base, J shed 3 bases, and the junction held 5 bases outside the gene matches. The CDR3 sequence: CASSIAREGRYEQYF. DNA of the CDR3: TGTGCCAGTAGTATAGCACGGGAGGGCCGCTACGAGCAGTACTTC.

This clonotype was recorded at least ten times. This chain connects TRBV28 to TRBJ2-3; TRBD2 agrees at 13 bases. Germline lookup yields CDR1 MDHEN and CDR2 SYDVKM. The CDR3 runs to 16 residues. The V segment lost 5 bases and the J segment 5 bases; nucleotides outside the gene matches: 7. As DNA, the CDR3 is TGTGCCAGCAGTGACCCGCGGACTAGCGGGGGAGATACGCAGTATTTT. Translation: CASSDPRTSGGDTQYF.